These T cell receptor beta chains were read from a single sample in a study of patients and donors after allogeneic stem cell transplantation. TCRdb passed the RT-PCR reads through MiXCR, listing each CDR3 protein once. The table lists over 200,000 distinct CDR3 sequences, roughly two fifths of them singletons. Source material: blood, either unsorted or a sorted T cell fraction (not recorded which). These receptor sequences come from a human donor who was either an allogeneic HSCT recipient or a stem cell or donor lymphocyte infusion donor (not recorded which). It is not recorded whose cells these are; they may come from a transplant donor. The conserved cysteine and the conserved F or W are not part of the CDR3 here. The order of the fields is D gene, V gene, CDR3 protein. The D gene is left open where the match is weak.

D: .
V: TRBV6-5
CDR3: ASSPIQGTEGYT

D: .
V: TRBV12-3/TRBV12-4
CDR3: ASSLGGTNSNQPQH

D: .
V: TRBV27
CDR3: ASFPGRGTEAF

D: .
V: TRBV6-6
CDR3: ASKLPGDTEAF

D: TRBD1
V: TRBV5-1
CDR3: ASSYGDRNQETQY

D: .
V: TRBV7-2
CDR3: ASSLGGRSNQPQH

D: .
V: TRBV28
CDR3: ASKLFREETQY

D: .
V: TRBV25-1
CDR3: ASSEMRIPGGAF

D: .
V: TRBV12-3/TRBV12-4
CDR3: ASTGTGVGNTIY

D: .
V: TRBV25-1
CDR3: ASSRTPHEQY

D: .
V: TRBV15
CDR3: ATSRKASGELF

D: TRBD1
V: TRBV3-1
CDR3: ASSRDSSNSPLH

D: .
V: TRBV7-6
CDR3: ASSLRGGLAYEQY

D: TRBD1
V: TRBV24-1
CDR3: ATSARTGAVYQETQY

D: .
V: TRBV5-1
CDR3: ASSSGTTEAF

D: .
V: TRBV5-1
CDR3: ASSRQGSFEAF

D: .
V: TRBV6-5
CDR3: ASSYSWGNIQY

D: .
V: TRBV24-1
CDR3: ATSDRLYNEQF

D: .
V: TRBV7-2
CDR3: ASSLVAERYNEQF

D: .
V: TRBV27
CDR3: ASSLSRGYEQY

D: .
V: TRBV6-2/TRBV6-3
CDR3: ASSQHRDFYNEQF

D: .
V: TRBV5-5
CDR3: ASSFPPLTNIQY

D: .
V: TRBV4-3
CDR3: ASSQEFSVNQPQH

D: .
V: TRBV7-9
CDR3: ASSLDAEQF

D: .
V: TRBV11-2
CDR3: ASSGQIEETQY

D: TRBD1
V: TRBV12-3/TRBV12-4
CDR3: ASSLLGQETQY

D: TRBD1
V: TRBV20-1
CDR3: SAGTGINQPQH

D: TRBD1
V: TRBV25-1
CDR3: ASSDSWTGGTEAF

D: .
V: TRBV3-1
CDR3: ASSLGGATDTQY

D: .
V: TRBV12-3/TRBV12-4
CDR3: ASSWRSANTEAF

D: TRBD1
V: TRBV18
CDR3: ASSPTDRDSYNEQF